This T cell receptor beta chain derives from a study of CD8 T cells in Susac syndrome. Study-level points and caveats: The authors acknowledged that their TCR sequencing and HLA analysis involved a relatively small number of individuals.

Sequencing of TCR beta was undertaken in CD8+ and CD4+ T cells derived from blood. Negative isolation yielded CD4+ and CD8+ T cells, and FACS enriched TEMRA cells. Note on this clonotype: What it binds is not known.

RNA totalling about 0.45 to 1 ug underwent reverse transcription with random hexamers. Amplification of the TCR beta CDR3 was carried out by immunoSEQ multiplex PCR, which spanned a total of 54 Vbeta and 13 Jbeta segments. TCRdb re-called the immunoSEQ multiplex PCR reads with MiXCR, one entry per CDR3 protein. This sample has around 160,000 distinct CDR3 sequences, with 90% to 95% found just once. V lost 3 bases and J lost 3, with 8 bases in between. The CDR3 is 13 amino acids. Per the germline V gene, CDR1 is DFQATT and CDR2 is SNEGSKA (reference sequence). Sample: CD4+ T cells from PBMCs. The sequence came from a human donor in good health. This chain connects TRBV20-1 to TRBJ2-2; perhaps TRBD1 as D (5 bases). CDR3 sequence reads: CSASRADTGELFF. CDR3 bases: TGCAGTGCTAGCAGGGCTGACACCGGGGAGCTGTTTTTT.